One and the same sample provided the 12 T cell receptor beta chains below, sequenced in a study of shared clonotypes between healthy human individuals. The data were produced by immunoSEQ multiplex PCR, yet TCRdb's version contains in-frame clones alone and is incomplete. The sample holds some 1.5 million clones, around 97% seen once. Specimen: naive CD4+ T cells sorted from blood. The subset here: CD45RA+ positively selected. Receptors originate from a man aged 30 to 45 in good health.

Worth noting for this clone: At the DNA level, this CDR3 is encoded by other sequences in the same sample as well. This rearrangement joins TRBV5-1 to TRBJ2-5; D is possibly TRBD2 (5 bases). Germline V gene data show CDR1 as SGHRS and CDR2 as YFSETQ. Trimming took off 0 bases at V and 5 bases at J, with 8 bases between the two ends. This CDR3 spans 13 amino acids. In nucleotides, the CDR3 is TGCGCCAGCAGCTTGGGGTCGGGGGAGACCCAGTACTTC. Translating gives CASSLGSGETQYF.

The chain is built from TRBV6-1 and TRBJ2-7; 7 positions agree with TRBD1. CDR1 and CDR2 (germline): MNHNS, SASEGT. The CDR3 is made up of 15 amino acids. The V segment lost 7 bases and the J segment 0 bases; nucleotides outside the gene matches: 9. The DNA for the CDR3 is TGTGCCAGCAAAATCGACAGGGTAGGCTCCTACGAGCAGTACTTC. Translating gives CASKIDRVGSYEQYF.

The chain recombines TRBV7-6 with TRBJ2-7, with no clear D. This CDR3 has 16 amino acids. From germline, CDR1 is SGHVS and CDR2 FNYEAQ. The V and J ends lost 5 bases and 6 bases respectively, with 23 bases between them. The CDR3 region is CASSPPLGPKHGEQYF. The CDR3 nucleotides are TGTGCCAGCAGCCCCCCCCTTGGTCCGAAGCACGGCGAGCAGTACTTC.

This chain links TRBV10-2 with TRBJ2-7; 12 bases align to TRBD2. The V gene end was trimmed by 6 bases and the J gene end by 4 bases; junction bases not matched to a gene: 7. This CDR3 contains 15 residues. Germline CDR1 and CDR2: WSHSY and SAAADI. The CDR3 region is CASSLRLAGVYEQYF. DNA for the CDR3: TGCGCCAGCAGCCTAAGACTAGCGGGAGTGTACGAGCAGTACTTC.

The genes are TRBV7-6 and TRBJ2-7; a possible D gene is TRBD2 (6 bases). Germline V gene data show CDR1 as SGHVS and CDR2 as FNYEAQ. V lost 5 bases, J lost 5 bases, and 19 bases lay in between. The length of the CDR3 is 15 residues. The CDR3 protein is CASSPRGLPGDEQYF. The DNA of the CDR3 is TGTGCCAGCAGCCCAAGGGGACTCCCCGGAGACGAGCAGTACTTC.

CDR3 sequence reads: CASSPLPGGLGETQYF. As DNA, the CDR3 is TGTGCCAGCAGCCCTTTGCCCGGGGGGCTTGGAGAGACCCAGTACTTC. This sequence joins TRBV7-6 and TRBJ2-5; D perhaps matches TRBD2 (7 bases). The germline gives CDR1 SGHVS, CDR2 FNYEAQ. CDR3 size: 16 residues. V was cut by 5 bases and J by 4 bases, with 20 bases left in between.

This chain links TRBV2 with TRBJ2-3; D gene unclear. Germline CDR1 SNHLY, CDR2 FYNNEI. CDR3 length: 13 amino acids. The V end lost 4 bases, the J end lost 3 bases, and 8 bases lay between the germline ends. CDR3 coding DNA: TGTGCCAGCAGTGTCGGCTGGACAGATACGCAGTATTTT. This sequence encodes CASSVGWTDTQYF.

This clone showed up just once. V gene TRBV5-4 combines with J gene TRBJ1-2; 8 nucleotides match TRBD1. V shed 4 bases, J shed 7 bases, and the junction held 9 bases outside the gene matches. Germline V gene data show CDR1 as SGHNT and CDR2 as YYREEE (reference sequence). The CDR3 is made up of 14 amino acids. The CDR3 reads CASSETGVLAGYTF. The CDR3 nucleotides are TGTGCCAGCAGCGAGACAGGGGTCCTCGCTGGCTACACCTTC. The variable domain in full, completed from reference TRBV5-4 and TRBJ1-2, reads ETGVTQSPTHLIKTRGQQVTLRCSSQSGHNTVSWYQQALGQGPQFIFQYYREEENGRGNFPPRFSGLQFPNYSSELNVNALELDDSALYLCASSETGVLAGYTFGSGTRLTVV.

On this clone: Other DNA sequences in the same sample also yield this CDR3. The chain combines TRBV18 with TRBJ1-4, with 7 bases lining up with TRBD1. Germline loops: CDR1 KGHSH, CDR2 LQKENI. V shed 3 bases, J shed 5 bases, and the junction held 3 bases outside the gene matches. There are 14 residues in the CDR3. Here the CDR3 DNA reads TGTGCCAGCTCACCGACAGGGCCCAATGAAAAACTGTTTTTT. It specifies CASSPTGPNEKLFF.

V usage is TRBV6-5 and J usage is TRBJ2-3, with D possibly matching TRBD1 (6 bases). V was cut by 8 bases and J by 2 bases, with 8 bases left in between. This CDR3 is built from 12 residues. Germline V lookup: CDR1 MNHEY, CDR2 SVGAGI. CDR3 in amino acids: CASAGDTDTQYF. CDR3 sequence (DNA): TGTGCCAGCGCAGGGGACACAGATACGCAGTATTTT.

The V gene is TRBV28, the J gene TRBJ2-2; D is unresolved. Germline CDR1 reads MDHEN; CDR2 reads SYDVKM. Trimming took off 3 bases at V and 0 bases at J, with 8 bases between the two ends. CDR3 length: 15 amino acids. CDR3 in amino acids: CASSFSRPNTGELFF. CDR3 nucleotide sequence: TGTGCCAGCAGTTTTTCTAGGCCGAACACCGGGGAGCTGTTTTTT.

The chain uses TRBV2 and TRBJ1-2; no clear D. V was shortened by 4 bases and J by 4 bases, with 10 bases between the two germline ends. This CDR3 contains 13 residues. Germline V lookup: CDR1 SNHLY, CDR2 FYNNEI. CDR3 amino acids: CASSVSRPYGYTF. CDR3 nucleotides: TGTGCCAGCAGTGTATCCAGGCCCTATGGCTACACCTTC.